This T cell receptor (beta chain) was observed in a study of blood T cell repertoires in COVID-19. Generated by immunoSEQ multiplex PCR, the TCRdb table keeps only in-frame clones and is missing some. Among tens of thousands of clones listed, approximately 89% were seen once. V was trimmed by 3 bases and J by 8 bases, leaving 10 bases between them. The CDR3 loop spans 13 amino acids. Germline CDR1 reads SGHDN; CDR2 reads FVKESK. The sample taken for sequencing was peripheral blood. The chain uses TRBV14 and TRBJ1-4; unclear D gene. The sequence was obtained from an elderly man with acute or convalescent COVID-19. CDR3 amino acids: CASSQGAWEKLFF. The CDR3 DNA is TGTGCCAGCAGCCAGGGAGCCTGGGAAAAACTGTTTTTT.